This is a list of T cell receptor beta chains from one sample in a study of PD-1 blockade in classical Hodgkin lymphoma. Only in-frame clones appear in the TCRdb table, and some are missing; sequencing was by immunoSEQ multiplex PCR. The table has fewer than 40,000 clones, roughly 90% seen once; the top ten hold 0.2% to 0.25%. Sequences were obtained from CD4+ T cells from blood. The receptor source for this set is a human donor with classical Hodgkin lymphoma. CDR3s include the opening cysteine and the closing phenylalanine or tryptophan. The D gene is left open where the match is weak. Clone size is not always given. Where it is, it says once, few, many or a class for expanded clones.

v_call: TRBV7-2; j_call: TRBJ2-1; d_call: TRBD2; clone_size: NA; cdr3_nt: TGTGCCAGCAGCTTCCCTATCGGGGGACTAGTTACGAATGAGCAGTTCTTC; cdr3_aa: CASSFPIGGLVTNEQFF
v_call: TRBV4-2; j_call: TRBJ1-1; d_call: NA; clone_size: few; cdr3_nt: TGTGCCAGCAGCCAAGACAGCAAGAACACTGAAGCTTTCTTT; cdr3_aa: CASSQDSKNTEAFF
v_call: TRBV29-1; j_call: TRBJ1-1; d_call: NA; clone_size: NA; cdr3_nt: TGCAGCGTCTCCGGGCGGGGGAACACTGAAGCTTTCTTT; cdr3_aa: CSVSGRGNTEAFF
v_call: TRBV11-2; j_call: TRBJ1-1; d_call: NA; clone_size: NA; cdr3_nt: TGTGCCAGCGGTGACAGCCTGAACACTGAAGCTTTCTTT; cdr3_aa: CASGDSLNTEAFF
v_call: TRBV2; j_call: TRBJ2-5; d_call: NA; clone_size: NA; cdr3_nt: TGTGCCAGCAGTGACGGGCAGGGGCAAGGGACCCAGTACTTC; cdr3_aa: CASSDGQGQGTQYF
v_call: TRBV5-1; j_call: TRBJ1-2; d_call: NA; clone_size: NA; cdr3_nt: TGCGCCAGCAGCGCGGAGAACTATGGCTACACCTTC; cdr3_aa: CASSAENYGYTF
v_call: TRBV7-2; j_call: TRBJ1-5; d_call: NA; clone_size: once; cdr3_nt: TGTGCCAGCAGCTTAGGGGGGGGTAGCAATCAGCCCCAGCATTTT; cdr3_aa: CASSLGGGSNQPQHF
v_call: TRBV5-6; j_call: TRBJ2-1; d_call: NA; clone_size: NA; cdr3_nt: TGTGCCAGCAGCTTTGGACTTCTTCCACACTACAATGAGCAGTTCTTC; cdr3_aa: CASSFGLLPHYNEQFF
v_call: TRBV28; j_call: TRBJ1-2; d_call: NA; clone_size: NA; cdr3_nt: TGTGCCAGCAGGGGTCCGGGGTCACTCTATGGCTACACCTTC; cdr3_aa: CASRGPGSLYGYTF
v_call: TRBV9; j_call: TRBJ2-2; d_call: NA; clone_size: NA; cdr3_nt: TGTGCCAGCAGCGTAGGAGGACGGAACACCGGGGAGCTGTTTTTT; cdr3_aa: CASSVGGRNTGELFF
v_call: TRBV5-5; j_call: TRBJ2-1; d_call: NA; clone_size: once; cdr3_nt: TGTGCCAGCAGCTTGGTCGCAGGGGTTAGGTCCTACAATGAGCAGTTCTTC; cdr3_aa: CASSLVAGVRSYNEQFF
v_call: TRBV19; j_call: TRBJ2-1; d_call: TRBD2; clone_size: NA; cdr3_nt: TGTGCCAGTAGTGTTTTTAGCGGGAGGTCGGATGAGCAGTTCTTC; cdr3_aa: CASSVFSGRSDEQFF
v_call: TRBV7-2; j_call: TRBJ1-2; d_call: NA; clone_size: NA; cdr3_nt: TGTGCCAGCAGCTCGAACCCCTATGGCTACACCTTC; cdr3_aa: CASSSNPYGYTF
v_call: TRBV9; j_call: TRBJ1-4; d_call: NA; clone_size: few; cdr3_nt: TGTGCCAGCAGCGTAGGCACTCGCGATAATGAAAAACTGTTTTTT; cdr3_aa: CASSVGTRDNEKLFF